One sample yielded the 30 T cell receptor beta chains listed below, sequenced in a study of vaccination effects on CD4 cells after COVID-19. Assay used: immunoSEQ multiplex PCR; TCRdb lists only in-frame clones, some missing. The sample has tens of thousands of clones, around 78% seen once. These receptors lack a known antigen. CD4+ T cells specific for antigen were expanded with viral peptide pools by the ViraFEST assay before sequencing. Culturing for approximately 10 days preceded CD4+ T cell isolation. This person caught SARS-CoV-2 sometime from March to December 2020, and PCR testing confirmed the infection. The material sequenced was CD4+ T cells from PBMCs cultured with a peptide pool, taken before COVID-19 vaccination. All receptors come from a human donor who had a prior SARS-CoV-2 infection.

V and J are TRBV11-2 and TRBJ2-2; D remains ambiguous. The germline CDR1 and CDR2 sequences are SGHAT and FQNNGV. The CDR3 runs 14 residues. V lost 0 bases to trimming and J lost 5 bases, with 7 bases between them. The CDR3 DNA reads TGTGCCAGCAGCTTAGATGGCCTTACCGGGGAGCTGTTTTTT. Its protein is CASSLDGLTGELFF. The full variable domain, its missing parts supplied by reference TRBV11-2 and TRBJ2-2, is EAGVAQSPRYKIIEKRQSVAFWCNPISGHATLYWYQQILGQGPKLLIQFQNNGVVDDSQLPKDRFSAERLKGVDSTLKIQPAKLEDSAVYLCASSLDGLTGELFFGEGSRLTVL.

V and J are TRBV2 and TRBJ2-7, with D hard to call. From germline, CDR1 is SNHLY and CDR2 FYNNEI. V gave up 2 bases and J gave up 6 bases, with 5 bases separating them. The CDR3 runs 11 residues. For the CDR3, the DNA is TGTGCCAGCAGTGAATACAGCGAGCAGTACTTC. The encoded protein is CASSEYSEQYF.

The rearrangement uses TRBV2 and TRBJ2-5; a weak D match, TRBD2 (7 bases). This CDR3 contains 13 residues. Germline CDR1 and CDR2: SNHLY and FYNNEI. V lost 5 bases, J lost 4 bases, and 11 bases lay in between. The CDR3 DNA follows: TGTGCCAGCAGTCGGGGGGCGAGAGAGACCCAGTACTTC. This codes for CASSRGARETQYF.

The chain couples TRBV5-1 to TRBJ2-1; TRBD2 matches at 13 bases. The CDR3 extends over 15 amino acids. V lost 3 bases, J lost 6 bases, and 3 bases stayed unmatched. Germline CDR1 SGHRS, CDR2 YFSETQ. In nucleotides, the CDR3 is TGCGCCAGCAGCTCCGGGACTAGCGGGGTCAATGAGCAGTTCTTC. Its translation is CASSSGTSGVNEQFF.

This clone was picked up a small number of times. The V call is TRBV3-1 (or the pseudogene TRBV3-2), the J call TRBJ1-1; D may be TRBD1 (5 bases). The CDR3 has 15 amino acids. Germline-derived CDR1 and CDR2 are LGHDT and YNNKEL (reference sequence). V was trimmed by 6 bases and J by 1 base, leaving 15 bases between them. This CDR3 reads CASRPWGEWNTEAFF. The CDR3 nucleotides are TGTGCCAGCAGGCCCTGGGGGGAATGGAACACTGAAGCTTTCTTT.

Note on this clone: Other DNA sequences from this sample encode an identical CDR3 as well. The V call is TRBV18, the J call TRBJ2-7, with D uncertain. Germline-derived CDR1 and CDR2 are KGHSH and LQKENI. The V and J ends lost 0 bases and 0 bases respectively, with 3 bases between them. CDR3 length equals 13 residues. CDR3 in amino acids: CASSPPSSYEQYF. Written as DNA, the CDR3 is TGTGCCAGCTCACCACCTTCCTCCTACGAGCAGTACTTC. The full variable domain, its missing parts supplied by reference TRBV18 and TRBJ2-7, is NAGVMQNPRHLVRRRGQEARLRCSPMKGHSHVYWYRQLPEEGLKFMVYLQKENIIDESGMPKERFSAEFPKEGPSILRIQQVVRGDSAAYFCASSPPSSYEQYFGPGTRLTVT.

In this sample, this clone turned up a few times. The CDR3 loop reads CASTGLAGYNEQFF. CDR3 DNA: TGTGCCAGCACGGGACTAGCGGGCTACAATGAGCAGTTCTTC. V gene TRBV25-1 combines with J gene TRBJ2-1, with 12 positions matching TRBD2. With 7 bases clipped from V and 3 bases from J, the junction kept 1 base outside the gene matches. In germline, CDR1 is MGHDK, CDR2 SYGVNS. The CDR3 is 14 amino acids.

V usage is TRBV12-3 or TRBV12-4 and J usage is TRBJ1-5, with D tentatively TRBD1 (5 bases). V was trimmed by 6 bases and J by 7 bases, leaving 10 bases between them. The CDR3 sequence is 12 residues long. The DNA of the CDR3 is TGTGCCAGCAGCCCAGGGTGGCAGCCCCAGCATTTT. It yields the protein CASSPGWQPQHF.

The DNA of the CDR3 is TGTGCCAGCTCACCACTAGCGGTCGTAAATGAGCAGTTCTTC. Protein product: CASSPLAVVNEQFF. The rearrangement links TRBV18 to TRBJ2-1; D is possibly TRBD2 (6 bases). The CDR3 length is 14 residues. The ends were cut back, 1 base at V and 7 bases at J, with 11 bases in the middle. The germline V gene has CDR1 KGHSH and CDR2 LQKENI.

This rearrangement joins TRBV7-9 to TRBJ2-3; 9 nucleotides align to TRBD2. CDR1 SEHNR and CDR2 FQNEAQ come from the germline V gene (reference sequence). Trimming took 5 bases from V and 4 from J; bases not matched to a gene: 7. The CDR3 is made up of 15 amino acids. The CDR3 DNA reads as TGTGCCAGCAGCATGGGACTAGCTGGCGCAGATACGCAGTATTTT. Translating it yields CASSMGLAGADTQYF. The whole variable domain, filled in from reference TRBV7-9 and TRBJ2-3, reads DTGVSQNPRHKITKRGQNVTFRCDPISEHNRLYWYRQTLGQGPEFLTYFQNEAQLEKSRLLSDRFSAERPKGSFSTLEIQRTEQGDSAMYLCASSMGLAGADTQYFGPGTRLTVL.

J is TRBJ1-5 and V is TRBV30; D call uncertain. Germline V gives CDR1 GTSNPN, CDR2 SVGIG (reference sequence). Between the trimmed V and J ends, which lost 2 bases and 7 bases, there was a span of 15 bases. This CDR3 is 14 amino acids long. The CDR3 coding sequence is TGTGCCTGGAGTAAGATTGCGGCGGGGCAGCCCCAGCATTTT. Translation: CAWSKIAAGQPQHF. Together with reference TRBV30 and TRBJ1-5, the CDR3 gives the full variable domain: SQTIHQWPATLVQPVGSPLSLECTVEGTSNPNLYWYRQAAGRGLQLLFYSVGIGQISSEVPQNLSASRPQDRQFILSSKKLLLSDSGFYLCAWSKIAAGQPQHFGDGTRLSIL.

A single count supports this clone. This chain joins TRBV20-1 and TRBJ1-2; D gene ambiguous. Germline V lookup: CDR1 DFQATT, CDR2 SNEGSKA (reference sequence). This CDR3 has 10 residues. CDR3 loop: CQEGNYGYTF. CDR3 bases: TGCCAAGAGGGAAACTATGGCTACACCTTC.

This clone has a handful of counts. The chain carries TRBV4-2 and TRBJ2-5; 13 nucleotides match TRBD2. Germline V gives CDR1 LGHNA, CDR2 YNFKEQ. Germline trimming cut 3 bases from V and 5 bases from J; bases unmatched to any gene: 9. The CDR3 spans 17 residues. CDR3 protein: CASSHPVGTSGTETQYF. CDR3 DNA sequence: TGTGCCAGCAGCCACCCGGTCGGGACTAGCGGGACGGAGACCCAGTACTTC.

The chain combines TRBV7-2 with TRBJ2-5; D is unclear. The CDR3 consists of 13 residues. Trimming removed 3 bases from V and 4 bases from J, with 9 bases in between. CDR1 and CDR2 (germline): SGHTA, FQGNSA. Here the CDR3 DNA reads TGTGCCAGCAGCTTCGGGTCGGGAGAGACCCAGTACTTC. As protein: CASSFGSGETQYF.

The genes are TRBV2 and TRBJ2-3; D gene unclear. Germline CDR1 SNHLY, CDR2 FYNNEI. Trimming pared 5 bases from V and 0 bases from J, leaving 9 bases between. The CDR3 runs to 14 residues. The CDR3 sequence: CASSPGSSTDTQYF. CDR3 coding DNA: TGTGCCAGCAGTCCCGGCAGCAGCACAGATACGCAGTATTTT.

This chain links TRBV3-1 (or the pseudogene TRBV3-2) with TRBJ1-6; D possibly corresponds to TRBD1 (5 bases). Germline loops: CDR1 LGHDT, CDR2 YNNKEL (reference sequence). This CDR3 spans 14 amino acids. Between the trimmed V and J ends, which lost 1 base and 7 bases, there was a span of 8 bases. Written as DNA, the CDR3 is TGTGCCAGCAGCCAAGGGGGCCGGAATTCACCCCTCCACTTT. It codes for CASSQGGRNSPLHF.

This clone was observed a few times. Here the CDR3 reads CASSPQTGMKSYEQYF. CDR3 DNA: TGTGCCAGCAGCCCACAGACAGGGATGAAGTCCTACGAGCAGTACTTC. V is TRBV5-4 and J is TRBJ2-7; 7 bases fit TRBD1. The length of the CDR3 is 16 residues. Germline lookup yields CDR1 SGHNT and CDR2 YYREEE (reference sequence). The V gene end was trimmed by 4 bases and the J gene end by 1 base; junction bases not matched to a gene: 11.

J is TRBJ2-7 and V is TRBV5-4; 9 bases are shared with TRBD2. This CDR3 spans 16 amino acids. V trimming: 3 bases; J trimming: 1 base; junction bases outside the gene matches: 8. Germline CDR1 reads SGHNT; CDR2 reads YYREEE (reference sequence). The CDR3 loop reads CASSSQAGGNSYEQYF. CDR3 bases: TGTGCCAGCAGCTCCCAAGCGGGAGGCAATTCCTACGAGCAGTACTTC.

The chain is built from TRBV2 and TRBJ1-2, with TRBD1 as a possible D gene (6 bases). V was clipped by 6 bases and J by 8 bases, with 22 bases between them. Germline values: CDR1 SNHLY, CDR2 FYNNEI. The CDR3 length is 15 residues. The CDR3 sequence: CASRYENRVGGGYTF. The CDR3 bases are TGTGCCAGCAGATATGAGAACAGGGTCGGAGGCGGCTACACCTTC.

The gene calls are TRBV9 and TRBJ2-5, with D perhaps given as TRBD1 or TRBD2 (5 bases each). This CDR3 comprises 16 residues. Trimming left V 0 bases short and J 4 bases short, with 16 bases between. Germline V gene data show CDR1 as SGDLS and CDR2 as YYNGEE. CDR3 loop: CASSVGVSGLAETQYF. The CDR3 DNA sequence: TGTGCCAGCAGCGTAGGAGTCTCGGGGCTCGCAGAGACCCAGTACTTC.

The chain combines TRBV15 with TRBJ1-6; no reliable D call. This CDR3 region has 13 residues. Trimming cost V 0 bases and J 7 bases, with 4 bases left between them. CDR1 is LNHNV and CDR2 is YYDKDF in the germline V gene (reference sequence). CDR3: CATSRDHNSPLHF. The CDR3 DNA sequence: TGTGCCACCAGCAGAGATCACAATTCACCCCTCCACTTT.

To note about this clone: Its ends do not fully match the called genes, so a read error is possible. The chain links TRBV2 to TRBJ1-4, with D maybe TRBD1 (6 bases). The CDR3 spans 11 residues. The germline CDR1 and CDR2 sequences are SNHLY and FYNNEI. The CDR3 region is CASSQGTKKVF. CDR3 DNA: TGTGCCAGCAGCCAAGGGACAAAAAAGGTTTTT.

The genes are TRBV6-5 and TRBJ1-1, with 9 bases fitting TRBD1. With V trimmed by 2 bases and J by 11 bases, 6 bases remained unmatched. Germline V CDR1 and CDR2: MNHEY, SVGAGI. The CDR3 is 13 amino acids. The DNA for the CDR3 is TGTGCCAGCAGTTACCCTGGGGGGACAGGGGCTTTCTTT. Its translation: CASSYPGGTGAFF.

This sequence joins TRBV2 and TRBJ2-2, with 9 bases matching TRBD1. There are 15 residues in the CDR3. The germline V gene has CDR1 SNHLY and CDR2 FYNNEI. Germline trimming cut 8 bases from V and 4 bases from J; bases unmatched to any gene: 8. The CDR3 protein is CASHNRGRSTGELFF. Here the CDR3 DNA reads TGTGCCAGCCATAACAGGGGGCGAAGCACCGGGGAGCTGTTTTTT.

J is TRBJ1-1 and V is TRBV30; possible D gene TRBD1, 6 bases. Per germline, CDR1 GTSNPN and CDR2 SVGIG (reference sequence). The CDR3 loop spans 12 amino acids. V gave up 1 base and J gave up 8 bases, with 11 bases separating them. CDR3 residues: CAWSAGQPEAFF. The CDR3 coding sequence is TGTGCCTGGAGTGCAGGACAGCCCGAAGCTTTCTTT.

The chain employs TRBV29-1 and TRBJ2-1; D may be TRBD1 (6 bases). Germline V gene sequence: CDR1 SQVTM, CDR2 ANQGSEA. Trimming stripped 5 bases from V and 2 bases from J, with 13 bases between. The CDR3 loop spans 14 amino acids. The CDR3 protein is CSVSWGLAYNEQFF. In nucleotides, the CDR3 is TGCAGCGTTTCTTGGGGGCTCGCCTACAATGAGCAGTTCTTC.

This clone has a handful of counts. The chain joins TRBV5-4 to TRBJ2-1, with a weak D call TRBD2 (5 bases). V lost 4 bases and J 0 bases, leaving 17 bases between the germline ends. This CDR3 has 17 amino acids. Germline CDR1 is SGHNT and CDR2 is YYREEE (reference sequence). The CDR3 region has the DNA TGTGCCAGCAGCAGAGACACGCCGGGGAGCTCCTACAATGAGCAGTTCTTC. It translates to CASSRDTPGSSYNEQFF.

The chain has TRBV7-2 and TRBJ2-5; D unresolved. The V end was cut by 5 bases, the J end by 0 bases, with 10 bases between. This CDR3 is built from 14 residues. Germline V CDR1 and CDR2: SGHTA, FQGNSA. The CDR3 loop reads CASSPNSYQETQYF. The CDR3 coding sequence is TGTGCCAGCAGCCCGAATAGCTACCAAGAGACCCAGTACTTC.

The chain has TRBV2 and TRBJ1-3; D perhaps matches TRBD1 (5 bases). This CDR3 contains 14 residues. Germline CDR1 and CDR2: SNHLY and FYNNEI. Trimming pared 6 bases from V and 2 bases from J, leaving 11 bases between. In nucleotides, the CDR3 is TGTGCCAGCAGACCCCAGGGCCCTGGAAACACCATATATTTT. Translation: CASRPQGPGNTIYF.

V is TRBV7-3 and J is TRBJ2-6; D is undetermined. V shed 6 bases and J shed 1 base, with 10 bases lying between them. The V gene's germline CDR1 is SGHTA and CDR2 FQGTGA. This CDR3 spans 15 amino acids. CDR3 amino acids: CASSDGGSGANVLTF. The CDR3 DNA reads TGTGCCAGCAGTGACGGCGGTTCTGGGGCCAACGTCCTGACTTTC.